Listed here is a single T cell receptor (beta chain). The data were taken from a study of blood T cell repertoires in COVID-19. The authors' processing: Reference gene primer amplification yielded estimated nucleated cell counts. Using immunoSEQ multiplex PCR, the repertoire was profiled, and TCRdb retains in-frame clones only, with some absent. That table gives V, J and clone size, and the DNA gave D and trimming. The table records fewer than 120,000 clones, more than 75% of them present only once. The CDR3 totals 14 residues. Germline V gene lookup returns CDR1 SNHLY and CDR2 FYNNEI. Trimming stripped 5 bases from V and 1 base from J, with 9 bases between.

Sequenced input: peripheral blood. The clonotype comes from a woman aged 45-65 years with acute or convalescent COVID-19. V gene TRBV2 combines with J gene TRBJ1-5, with D possibly being TRBD1 (5 bases). DNA of the CDR3: TGTGCCAGCAGTCTTGGACACAGCAATCAGCCCCAGCATTTT. This encodes CASSLGHSNQPQHF.